The next 22 T cell receptor beta chains were all read from a single sample in a study of cytomegalovirus exposure and HLA in healthy donors. The PCR contained 60 Vbeta and 13 Jbeta primers. Assay: immunoSEQ multiplex PCR; the TCRdb copy retains only in-frame clones and omits some. Of about 270,000 clones in the sample, roughly 90% were seen once. Specimen: PBMCs. All receptors come from a middle-aged man in good health and CMV-seropositive.

The gene calls are TRBV28 and TRBJ2-4, with a weak D call TRBD2 (6 bases). V shed 2 bases and J shed 9 bases, with 14 bases lying between them. The CDR3 length is 14 residues. From germline, CDR1 is MDHEN and CDR2 SYDVKM. CDR3 loop: CASSLGGGRGIQYF. The DNA for the CDR3 is TGTGCCAGCAGTTTAGGGGGAGGACGAGGCATTCAGTACTTC. Filled out from reference TRBV28 and TRBJ2-4, the complete variable domain reads DVKVTQSSRYLVKRTGEKVFLECVQDMDHENMFWYRQDPGLGLRLIYFSYDVKMKEKGDIPEGYSVSREKKERFSLILESASTNQTSMYLCASSLGGGRGIQYFGAGTRLSVL.

As DNA, the CDR3 is TGTGCCAGCAGTGAAGAGACTAGCGGGAACTACGAGCAGTACTTC. It is translated as CASSEETSGNYEQYF. The V and J genes are TRBV2 and TRBJ2-5; 11 bases line up with TRBD2. The DNA matches TRBJ2-7 better at its end, which makes the J call doubtful. CDR3 length: 15 amino acids. From germline, CDR1 is SNHLY and CDR2 FYNNEI.

CDR3 residues: CASSLRGLASYEQYF. For the CDR3, the DNA is TGTGCCAGCAGTTTAAGGGGACTAGCGTCCTACGAGCAGTACTTC. This rearrangement joins TRBV28 to TRBJ2-7, with 10 bases lining up with TRBD2. The CDR3 length is 15 residues. The V and J ends lost 2 bases and 1 base, in that order; junction bases with no gene match: 2. Germline V gene data show CDR1 as MDHEN and CDR2 as SYDVKM.

The chain recombines TRBV28 with TRBJ2-1; TRBD2 matches at 10 bases. The CDR3 has 16 residues. CDR1 MDHEN and CDR2 SYDVKM come from the germline V gene. V dropped 7 bases and J dropped 6; count of bases not matched to a gene: 12. Written as DNA, the CDR3 is TGTGCCAGCAAGGGGCTAGCGGGAGACCAGGGCAATGAGCAGTTCTTC. It specifies CASKGLAGDQGNEQFF. The variable domain in full, with the rest retrieved from reference TRBV28 and TRBJ2-1, is DVKVTQSSRYLVKRTGEKVFLECVQDMDHENMFWYRQDPGLGLRLIYFSYDVKMKEKGDIPEGYSVSREKKERFSLILESASTNQTSMYLCASKGLAGDQGNEQFFGPGTRLTVL.

The chain combines TRBV6-4 with TRBJ2-1, with 11 bases aligning to TRBD1. CDR1 MRHNA and CDR2 SNTAGT come from the germline V gene. This CDR3 has 15 residues. The ends lost 3 bases at V and 6 bases at J; junction bases unmatched: 4. The CDR3 sequence is CASSESGTGGNEQFF. In DNA form, the CDR3 reads TGTGCCAGCAGTGAGTCCGGGACAGGGGGCAATGAGCAGTTCTTC.

The chain combines TRBV19 with TRBJ1-5; D possibly corresponds to TRBD1 (5 bases). CDR3 length: 15 amino acids. Trimming shortened V by 4 bases and J by 1 base, and 11 bases separated the two germline ends. Germline V gene sequence: CDR1 LNHDA, CDR2 SQIVND (reference sequence). The DNA for the CDR3 is TGTGCCAGTAGTACCCCGGGGGACAGCAATCAGCCCCAGCATTTT. Encoded protein: CASSTPGDSNQPQHF.

This clone was observed a single time. Other DNA sequences from this sample encode an identical CDR3 as well. J is TRBJ1-1 and V is TRBV9; D uncertain. With 0 bases removed from V and 2 bases from J, the gap between germline ends came to 8 bases. Germline V CDR1 and CDR2: SGDLS, YYNGEE. The CDR3 is made up of 14 amino acids. CDR3 sequence: CASSVVTGNTEAFF. As DNA, the CDR3 is TGTGCCAGCAGCGTAGTAACGGGTAACACTGAAGCTTTCTTT.

This rearrangement joins TRBV5-1 to TRBJ2-7; 9 nucleotides line up with TRBD1. Germline-derived CDR1 and CDR2 are SGHRS and YFSETQ. The length of the CDR3 is 18 residues. The junction had 16 bases not matched to a gene; V was cut back by 4 bases and J by 2 bases. The chain's CDR3 is CASSPGRGTGNRAYEQYF. The CDR3 DNA follows: TGCGCCAGCAGCCCGGGGCGAGGGACAGGGAATAGGGCCTACGAGCAGTACTTC.

The genes are TRBV7-6 and TRBJ1-1; 11 bases align to TRBD1. The junction had 5 bases not matched to a gene; V was cut back by 5 bases and J by 6 bases. Germline assignment: CDR1 SGHVS and CDR2 FNYEAQ. CDR3 length equals 14 residues. The CDR3 sequence is CASSPGTGGSEAFF. CDR3 in DNA: TGTGCCAGCAGCCCCGGGACAGGGGGGTCTGAAGCTTTCTTT.

This clone was picked up a small number of times. The chain carries TRBV2 and TRBJ2-7, with 7 nucleotides matching TRBD1. Germline lookup yields CDR1 SNHLY and CDR2 FYNNEI. The CDR3 is 12 amino acids. Trimming removed 7 bases from V and 3 bases from J; junction bases left unmatched: 3. As DNA, the CDR3 is TGTGCCAGCATTAGGGACAGCTACGAGCAGTACTTC. Translated, it gives CASIRDSYEQYF.

The chain combines TRBV7-3 with TRBJ2-3; possible D gene TRBD2, 5 bases. V was cut by 1 base and J by 1 base, with 9 bases left in between. Germline V lookup: CDR1 SGHTA, CDR2 FQGTGA. The CDR3 is 15 residues long. CDR3 sequence reads: CASSLSGPRTDTQYF. Here the CDR3 DNA reads TGTGCCAGCAGCTTAAGCGGGCCCCGCACAGATACGCAGTATTTT.

The chain combines TRBV4-1 with TRBJ2-1, with 14 bases fitting TRBD2. This CDR3 is 16 amino acids long. J was trimmed by 8 bases and V by 3 bases; bases with no gene match: 6. CDR1 is MGHRA, CDR2 YSYEKL, per germline. The CDR3 loop reads CASSQVGTSGSYEQFF. The DNA of the CDR3 is TGCGCCAGCAGCCAGGTCGGGACTAGCGGGAGTTATGAGCAGTTCTTC.

The rearrangement joins TRBV9 to TRBJ2-6; tentatively, D is TRBD1 (5 bases). Germline loops: CDR1 SGDLS, CDR2 YYNGEE. Trimming took 3 bases from V and 0 from J, leaving 7 bases between them. The CDR3 is 15 amino acids. As DNA, the CDR3 is TGTGCCAGCAGCGCAGGGTCCTCTGGGGCCAACGTCCTGACTTTC. Protein product: CASSAGSSGANVLTF.

This clone has a handful of counts. Here the CDR3 DNA reads TGTGCCAGCAGCCGGACAGGGTATGAGGGGAGCAATCAGCCCCAGCATTTT. Its translation is CASSRTGYEGSNQPQHF. This chain joins TRBV7-9 and TRBJ1-5; 8 bases match TRBD1. The J segment lost 1 base and the V segment lost 5 bases, leaving 10 bases of the junction unmatched. The CDR3 is 17 residues long. From germline, CDR1 is SEHNR and CDR2 FQNEAQ (reference sequence).

The J gene is TRBJ2-7, the V gene TRBV27, with 7 bases that match TRBD2. The junction had 6 bases not matched to a gene; V was cut back by 5 bases and J by 2 bases. Germline V CDR1 and CDR2: MNHEY, SMNVEV (reference sequence). This CDR3 has 14 amino acids. This CDR3 is CASSKAGPTYEQYF. The CDR3 nucleotides read TGTGCCAGCAGTAAAGCGGGACCGACCTACGAGCAGTACTTC.

V gene TRBV5-6 combines with J gene TRBJ1-2, with a possible D match to TRBD1 (5 bases). Deletions cut 0 bases from V and 2 bases from J, with 14 bases between. Looked up from germline, CDR1 is SGHDT and CDR2 is YYEEEE. The CDR3 runs 16 residues. The CDR3 spells CASSLAARTPNYGYTF. In nucleotides, the CDR3 is TGTGCCAGCAGCTTGGCGGCGAGGACACCCAACTATGGCTACACCTTC. Full variable domain (outside the CDR3, taken from reference TRBV5-6 and TRBJ1-2): DAGVTQSPTHLIKTRGQQVTLRCSPKSGHDTVSWYQQALGQGPQFIFQYYEEEERQRGNFPDRFSGHQFPNYSSELNVNALLLGDSALYLCASSLAARTPNYGYTFGSGTRLTVV.

The genes are TRBV28 and TRBJ1-2; 7 bases are shared with TRBD1. This CDR3 contains 12 residues. Germline lookup yields CDR1 MDHEN and CDR2 SYDVKM. The V and J ends lost 8 bases and 2 bases, in that order; junction bases with no gene match: 2. This CDR3 is CASAGQNYGYTF. The CDR3 bases are TGTGCCAGCGCGGGACAGAACTATGGCTACACCTTC.

The chain combines TRBV7-9 with TRBJ2-1; TRBD1 matches 9 bases. Germline V gene sequence: CDR1 SEHNR, CDR2 FQNEAQ (reference sequence). The CDR3 contains 16 residues. With 4 bases clipped from V and 7 bases from J, the junction kept 11 bases outside the gene matches. CDR3 DNA: TGTGCCAGCAGCTACTGGGACAGGGCCCCTAGGAATGAGCAGTTCTTC. It codes for CASSYWDRAPRNEQFF.

This sequence joins TRBV27 and TRBJ2-6; TRBD1 might be the D (6 bases). With 5 bases removed from V and 1 base from J, the gap between germline ends came to 9 bases. Germline assignment: CDR1 MNHEY and CDR2 SMNVEV (reference sequence). This CDR3 is built from 15 residues. DNA for the CDR3: TGTGCCAGCAGTACGACAGGTTCTGGGGCCAACGTCCTGACTTTC. As protein: CASSTTGSGANVLTF. The variable domain in full, with the rest retrieved from reference TRBV27 and TRBJ2-6, is EAQVTQNPRYLITVTGKKLTVTCSQNMNHEYMSWYRQDPGLGLRQIYYSMNVEVTDKGDVPEGYKVSRKEKRNFPLILESPSPNQTSLYFCASSTTGSGANVLTFGAGSRLTVL.

The chain carries TRBV6-1 and TRBJ1-1; 7 bases are shared with TRBD1. This CDR3 has 15 amino acids. V shed 6 bases, J shed 5 bases, and the junction held 12 bases outside the gene matches. Per the germline V gene, CDR1 is MNHNS and CDR2 is SASEGT. CDR3 sequence (DNA): TGTGCCAGCAGGCATACAGACAGGGAAGGGACTGAAGCTTTCTTT. It encodes CASRHTDREGTEAFF.

The chain has TRBV19 and TRBJ1-5; the D is unclear. CDR3 length: 17 residues. V was shortened by 3 bases and J by 5 bases, with 20 bases between the two germline ends. The germline gives CDR1 LNHDA, CDR2 SQIVND (reference sequence). The CDR3 loop is CASSISLAPLVYQPQHF. The CDR3 coding sequence is TGTGCCAGTAGTATTAGTCTGGCTCCCCTAGTTTATCAGCCCCAGCATTTT.

The chain is built from TRBV11-2 and TRBJ2-7; D might be TRBD2 (5 bases). The germline CDR1 and CDR2 sequences are SGHAT and FQNNGV. There are 13 residues in the CDR3. Deletions cut 4 bases from V and 6 bases from J, with 13 bases between. CDR3 residues: CASSSILAGEQYF. DNA for the CDR3: TGTGCCAGCAGCTCCATTCTTGCGGGCGAGCAGTACTTC.